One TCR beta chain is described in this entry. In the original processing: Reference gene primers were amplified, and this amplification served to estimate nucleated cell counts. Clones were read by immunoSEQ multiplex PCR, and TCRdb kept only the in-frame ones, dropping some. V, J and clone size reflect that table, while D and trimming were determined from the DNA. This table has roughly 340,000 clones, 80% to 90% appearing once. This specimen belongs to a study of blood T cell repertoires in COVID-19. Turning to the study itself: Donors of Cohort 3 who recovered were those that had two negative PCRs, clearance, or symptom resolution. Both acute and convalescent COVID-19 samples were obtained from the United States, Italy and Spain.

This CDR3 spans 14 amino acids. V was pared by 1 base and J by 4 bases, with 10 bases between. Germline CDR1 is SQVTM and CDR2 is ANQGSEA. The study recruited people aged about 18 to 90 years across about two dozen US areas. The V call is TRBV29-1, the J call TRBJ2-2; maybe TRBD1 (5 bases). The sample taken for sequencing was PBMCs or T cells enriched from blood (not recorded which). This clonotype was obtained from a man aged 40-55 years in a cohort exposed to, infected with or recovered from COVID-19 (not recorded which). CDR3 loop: CSVEVTGSTGELFF. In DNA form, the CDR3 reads TGCAGCGTTGAAGTTACAGGATCCACCGGGGAGCTGTTTTTT.